One sample yielded the 28 T cell receptor beta chains listed below, sequenced in a study of blood T cells in healthy people across ages. For the second PCR, which ran for roughly 6 to 12 cycles, a sample-barcoded 5' primer and a J-beta primer mix were used. MiXCR, applied by TCRdb to the 5' RACE reads, yields one record per CDR3 protein. The sample has some 1.6 million distinct CDR3 sequences, roughly a third seen once. Material: blood. Receptors were obtained from a woman aged 25-40 years in good health.

There are many counts of this clonotype. The chain couples TRBV14 to TRBJ1-1; perhaps TRBD1 as D (6 bases). Germline values: CDR1 SGHDN, CDR2 FVKESK. Between the trimmed V and J ends, which lost 1 base and 0 bases, there was a span of 12 bases. The CDR3 contains 16 residues. CDR3 coding DNA: TGTGCCAGCAGCCAAGTGGGGGGGCGATTGAACACTGAAGCTTTCTTT. Translating gives CASSQVGGRLNTEAFF.

This clonotype has only a few counts. The genes are TRBV7-2 and TRBJ1-5, with D hard to call. The CDR3 length is 15 residues. Between the trimmed V and J ends, which lost 2 bases and 3 bases, there was a span of 11 bases. Germline values: CDR1 SGHTA, CDR2 FQGNSA. As DNA, the CDR3 is TGTGCCAGCAGCTTAACTCGGAGGAACAATCAGCCCCAGCATTTT. This translates into CASSLTRRNNQPQHF.

This clonotype was seen only a few times. J is TRBJ1-2 and V is TRBV29-1; TRBD1 agrees at 9 bases. Germline V gives CDR1 SQVTM, CDR2 ANQGSEA. CDR3 size: 17 residues. Trimming at V came to 6 bases and at J to 0 bases, leaving 14 bases not matched to a gene. The CDR3 protein is CSVGLGQGIPSNYGYTF. The CDR3 bases are TGCAGCGTCGGTCTTGGACAGGGGATTCCATCTAACTATGGCTACACCTTC.

This clonotype appeared a single time. The chain has TRBV2 and TRBJ1-1; D might be TRBD1 (6 bases). Trimming pared 4 bases from V and 5 bases from J, leaving 14 bases between. This CDR3 is built from 14 residues. CDR1 SNHLY and CDR2 FYNNEI come from the germline V gene. CDR3 sequence: CASSASQGWTEAFF. In nucleotides, the CDR3 is TGTGCCAGCAGTGCTTCACAGGGATGGACTGAAGCTTTCTTT.

V and J are TRBV20-1 and TRBJ2-7; 9 bases line up with TRBD2. The CDR3 is 14 amino acids. Germline CDR1 is DFQATT and CDR2 is SNEGSKA (reference sequence). J lost 1 base, V lost 6 bases, and 7 bases had no gene match. The DNA for the CDR3 is TGCAGTGCCACGCGGCTAGCGGGATCCTACGAGCAGTACTTC. This encodes CSATRLAGSYEQYF.

This clonotype was picked up many times. The CDR3: CASSQEGRGSPLHF. CDR3 nucleotide sequence: TGCGCCAGCAGCCAAGAAGGCAGGGGCTCACCCCTCCACTTT. V is TRBV4-1 and J is TRBJ1-6; D perhaps matches TRBD1 (6 bases). This CDR3 region has 14 residues. Germline CDR1 MGHRA, CDR2 YSYEKL. The V and J ends lost 0 bases and 10 bases respectively, with 10 bases between them.

The V gene is TRBV5-4, the J gene TRBJ2-3; D may be TRBD1 (6 bases). Per the germline V gene, CDR1 is SGHNT and CDR2 is YYREEE (reference sequence). This CDR3 spans 19 amino acids. Deletions cut 3 bases from V and 0 bases from J, with 23 bases between. This CDR3 reads CASSSQRGRQSASTDTQYF. DNA for the CDR3: TGTGCCAGCAGCTCCCAAAGGGGGAGACAGAGTGCGAGCACAGATACGCAGTATTTT.

The chain couples TRBV28 to TRBJ2-7, with D perhaps assigned TRBD1 or TRBD2 (5 bases each). In germline, CDR1 is MDHEN, CDR2 SYDVKM. This CDR3 has 18 residues. V was clipped by 4 bases and J by 4 bases, with 26 bases between them. The CDR3 reads CASSSIGRLGRAKYEQYF. For the CDR3, the DNA is TGTGCCAGCAGTTCCATTGGGCGGTTGGGACGGGCTAAATACGAGCAGTACTTC.

This clonotype was counted a few times. The J gene is TRBJ2-1, the V gene TRBV6-5; 12 bases agree with TRBD2. The germline V gene encodes CDR1 MNHEY and CDR2 SVGAGI. The CDR3 is made up of 17 amino acids. The V gene end was trimmed by 0 bases and the J gene end by 3 bases; junction bases not matched to a gene: 3. CDR3 in DNA: TGTGCCAGCAGTTACTCCACTAGCGGGGGGAACTACAATGAGCAGTTCTTC. It encodes CASSYSTSGGNYNEQFF.

This chain uses TRBV5-1 with TRBJ1-1, with 8 bases matching TRBD1. With V trimmed by 0 bases and J by 4 bases, 5 bases remained unmatched. Per germline, CDR1 SGHRS and CDR2 YFSETQ. The CDR3 sequence is 15 residues long. In nucleotides, the CDR3 is TGCGCCAGCAGCTTGGCTACAGGGGGGGGCACTGAAGCTTTCTTT. Its protein is CASSLATGGGTEAFF.

This clonotype was recorded at least ten times. The genes are TRBV6-6 and TRBJ2-5; perhaps TRBD2 as D (7 bases). V lost 8 bases and J 5 bases, leaving 18 bases between the germline ends. The CDR3 is 14 amino acids. Germline values: CDR1 MNHNY, CDR2 SVGAGI (reference sequence). The CDR3 nucleotides read TGTGCCAGCCGGGGGGCGGCTCCAACGGAGACCCAGTACTTC. It specifies CASRGAAPTETQYF.

This clonotype came up a few times. The gene calls are TRBV20-1 and TRBJ2-5, with 12 bases lining up with TRBD2. Germline-derived CDR1 and CDR2 are DFQATT and SNEGSKA (reference sequence). V lost 1 base and J lost 5; bases outside the gene matches: 11. This CDR3 has 17 amino acids. The chain's CDR3 is CSARVLGLAGGRETQYF. The CDR3 DNA follows: TGCAGTGCTAGAGTTTTAGGTCTAGCGGGGGGGCGGGAGACCCAGTACTTC.

As for this clonotype: Compared with germline, one end of the junction differs, possibly owing to a read error. The chain links TRBV9 to TRBJ2-7; D remains ambiguous. The CDR3 extends over 13 amino acids. Germline V CDR1 and CDR2: SGDLS, YYNGEE. CDR3 nucleotide sequence: TGTGCCGGCAGCGTAGGGTTCTCCTACGTGCAGTACTTC. Amino acid sequence: CAGSVGFSYVQYF.

V gene TRBV7-9 combines with J gene TRBJ1-2, with D unresolved. Germline lookup yields CDR1 SEHNR and CDR2 FQNEAQ (reference sequence). The CDR3 consists of 13 residues. Trimming stripped 0 bases from V and 9 bases from J, with 11 bases between. The CDR3 region is CASSLAVGRSYTF. In DNA, the CDR3 is TGTGCCAGCAGCTTAGCGGTGGGCAGGAGCTACACCTTC.

This clonotype was recorded a few times. This chain joins TRBV20-1 and TRBJ2-5; D gene uncertain. Germline-derived CDR1 and CDR2 are DFQATT and SNEGSKA (reference sequence). Trimming stripped 4 bases from V and 4 bases from J, with 13 bases between. The CDR3 is made up of 13 amino acids. Here the CDR3 DNA reads TGCAGTGCTATCTATAGGGTGGGAGAGACCCAGTACTTC. Translation gives CSAIYRVGETQYF.

As for this clonotype: Mismatch with germline at one junction end may stem from a read error. This chain joins TRBV24-1 and TRBJ1-2, with D unclear. The CDR3 is made up of 12 amino acids. CDR1 is KGHDR, CDR2 SFDVKD, per germline. In nucleotides, the CDR3 is TGTGCCATCAGTGATGGACCCCGTGGCTACACCTTC. Its translation: CAISDGPRGYTF.

This clonotype appeared a few times. CDR3 amino acids: CASSFLAEDTQYF. CDR3 in DNA: TGTGCCAGCAGTTTTTTAGCCGAAGATACGCAGTATTTT. The chain employs TRBV12-3 or TRBV12-4 and TRBJ2-3; the D is unclear. Trimming stripped 3 bases from V and 5 bases from J, with 9 bases between. The CDR3 contains 13 residues.

CDR3 residues: CASSLSPSGNEQFF. The CDR3 bases are TGCGCCAGCAGCCTCTCCCCGTCTGGTAATGAGCAGTTCTTC. The chain employs TRBV5-1 and TRBJ2-1, with D unresolved. The CDR3 totals 14 residues. V was cut by 4 bases and J by 7 bases, with 15 bases left in between. Germline CDR1 reads SGHRS; CDR2 reads YFSETQ.

Points on this clonotype: Just one base apart from a much larger clone, this may be a read error. The CDR3 nucleotides are TGCAGCGTCAGACAGGGGTTGGGGGAGACCCAGTACTTC. It codes for CSVRQGLGETQYF. J is TRBJ2-5 and V is TRBV29-1; 8 bases line up with TRBD1. V shed 6 bases, J shed 5 bases, and the junction held 8 bases outside the gene matches. In germline, CDR1 is SQVTM, CDR2 ANQGSEA. This CDR3 is built from 13 residues.

The V call is TRBV7-9, the J call TRBJ2-5; D unresolved. The CDR3 spans 14 residues. Per the germline V gene, CDR1 is SEHNR and CDR2 is FQNEAQ (reference sequence). Trimming stripped 1 base from V and 4 bases from J, with 10 bases between. The CDR3 region is CASSLVIVRETQYF. The CDR3 DNA reads as TGTGCCAGCAGCTTAGTGATCGTTCGAGAGACCCAGTACTTC.

The chain combines TRBV20-1 with TRBJ2-5, with TRBD2 matching 9 bases. The germline V gene has CDR1 DFQATT and CDR2 SNEGSKA (reference sequence). The CDR3 runs 14 residues. Trimming removed 6 bases from V and 4 bases from J; junction bases left unmatched: 9. CDR3 DNA sequence: TGCAGTGCCCTGTCTAGCGGGGTAGTAGAGACCCAGTACTTC. Protein: CSALSSGVVETQYF.

This chain links TRBV19 with TRBJ2-1; TRBD2 matches 9 bases. The CDR3 totals 16 residues. In germline, CDR1 is LNHDA, CDR2 SQIVND (reference sequence). V gave up 5 bases and J gave up 8 bases; unmatched junction bases: 13. The CDR3 sequence: CASSASPGLAIDEQFF. DNA of the CDR3: TGTGCCAGTAGTGCCTCCCCGGGACTAGCAATCGATGAGCAGTTCTTC.

Ten or more counts support this clonotype. The chain couples TRBV6-5 to TRBJ2-5; D may be TRBD1 (5 bases). The germline V and J ends were trimmed by 10 bases and 5 bases, with 20 bases remaining between them. The CDR3 runs 14 residues. Looked up from germline, CDR1 is MNHEY and CDR2 is SVGAGI. The CDR3 bases are TGTGCCACCTCCAGCGAATGGGGCCAGGAGACCCAGTACTTC. Amino acids: CATSSEWGQETQYF.

The gene calls are TRBV4-1 and TRBJ1-6, with D uncertain. Looked up from germline, CDR1 is MGHRA and CDR2 is YSYEKL. V was clipped by 0 bases and J by 6 bases, with 9 bases between them. The CDR3 extends over 15 amino acids. CDR3 loop: CASSQDPGINSPLHF. CDR3 nucleotide sequence: TGCGCCAGCAGCCAAGATCCGGGGATTAATTCACCCCTCCACTTT.

This clonotype turned up a few times. The genes are TRBV12-3 or TRBV12-4 and TRBJ2-7, with TRBD1 as a possible D gene (5 bases). V shed 1 base and J shed 2 bases, with 21 bases lying between them. The CDR3 sequence is 18 residues long. The chain's CDR3 is CASSLGLVLRQGPYEQYF. The CDR3 nucleotides are TGTGCCAGCAGTTTAGGTTTGGTGTTGAGGCAGGGCCCCTACGAGCAGTACTTC.

This clonotype was observed a handful of times. The chain has TRBV20-1 and TRBJ2-1; D may be TRBD2 (7 bases). The germline CDR1 and CDR2 sequences are DFQATT and SNEGSKA (reference sequence). This CDR3 region has 15 residues. V gave up 6 bases and J gave up 6 bases, with 21 bases separating them. The CDR3 sequence is CSAVGGALPFNEQFF. CDR3 nucleotides: TGCAGTGCCGTAGGGGGGGCCCTCCCCTTCAATGAGCAGTTCTTC.

The gene calls are TRBV20-1 and TRBJ2-7; D may be TRBD2 (5 bases). The CDR3 has 13 residues. The germline CDR1 and CDR2 sequences are DFQATT and SNEGSKA (reference sequence). Trimming stripped 3 bases from V and 6 bases from J, with 15 bases between. Written as DNA, the CDR3 is TGCAGTGCTAGGGGAGACTGGAGCAGCGAGCAGTACTTC. Its translation is CSARGDWSSEQYF.

With respect to this clonotype: One end of the junction varies from germline; a read error may be responsible. V gene TRBV9 combines with J gene TRBJ2-1; 7 positions agree with TRBD1. From germline, CDR1 is SGDLS and CDR2 YYNGEE. The length of the CDR3 is 14 residues. CDR3 loop: CACSPQGQINEQFF. The CDR3 DNA follows: TGTGCCTGCAGCCCCCAGGGACAGATCAATGAGCAGTTCTTC.